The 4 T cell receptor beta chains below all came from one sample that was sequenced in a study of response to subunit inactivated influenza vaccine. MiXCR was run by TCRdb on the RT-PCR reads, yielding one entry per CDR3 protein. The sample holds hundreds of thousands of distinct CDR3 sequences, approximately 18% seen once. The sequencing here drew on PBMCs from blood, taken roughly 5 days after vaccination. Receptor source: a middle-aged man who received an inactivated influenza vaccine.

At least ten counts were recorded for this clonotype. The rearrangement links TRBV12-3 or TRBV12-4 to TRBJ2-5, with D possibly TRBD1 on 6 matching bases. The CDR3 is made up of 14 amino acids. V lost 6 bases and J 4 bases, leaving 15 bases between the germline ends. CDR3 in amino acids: CASSRVQGPETQYF. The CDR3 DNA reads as TGTGCCAGCAGCCGTGTCCAGGGGCCAGAGACCCAGTACTTC.

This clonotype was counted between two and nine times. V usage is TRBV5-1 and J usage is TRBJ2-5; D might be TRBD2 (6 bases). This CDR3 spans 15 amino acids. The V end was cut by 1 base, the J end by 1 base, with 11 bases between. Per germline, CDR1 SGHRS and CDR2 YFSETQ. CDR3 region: CASSLQGGFQETQYF. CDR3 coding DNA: TGCGCCAGCAGCTTGCAGGGAGGATTCCAAGAGACCCAGTACTTC.

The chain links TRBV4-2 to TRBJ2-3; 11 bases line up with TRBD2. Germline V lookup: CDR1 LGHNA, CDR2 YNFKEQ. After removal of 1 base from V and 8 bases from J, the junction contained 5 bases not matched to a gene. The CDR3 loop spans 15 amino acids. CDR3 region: CASSQVTSGGGTQYF. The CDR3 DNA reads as TGTGCCAGCAGCCAAGTTACTAGCGGGGGCGGTACGCAGTATTTT.

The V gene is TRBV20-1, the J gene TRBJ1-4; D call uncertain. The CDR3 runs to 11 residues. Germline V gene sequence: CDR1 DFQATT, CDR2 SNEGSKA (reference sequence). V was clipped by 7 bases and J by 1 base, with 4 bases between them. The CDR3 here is CSGKTNEKLFF. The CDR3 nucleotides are TGCAGTGGAAAAACTAATGAAAAACTGTTTTTT.